The 9 T cell receptor gamma chains in this list originate from one sample, sequenced in a study of gamma-delta T cells after stem cell transplantation. With CATT, TCRdb re-called clones from the RT-PCR reads. Of 1,100 or so gamma-chain clones listed, around a quarter were seen once; the top ten hold 35% to 50%. Material for sequencing was gamma-delta T cells. Receptor source: a human donor. It is not recorded whose cells these are; they may come from a transplant donor.

There are a few counts of this clone. The V and J genes are TRGV5 and TRGJ1 or TRGJ2. No J gene was available from TCRdb, and it was assigned here by a germline match of the DNA. CDR3 length equals 12 residues. Unmatched junction bases numbered 5, after V lost 3 bases and J lost 6 bases. Germline lookup yields CDR1 VINAFY and CDR2 YDVSNSKD. In DNA, the CDR3 is TGTGCCACCTGGGACCCCATTTATAAGAAACTCTTT. This codes for CATWDPIYKKLF.

The V and J genes are TRGV2 and TRGJ1 or TRGJ2. The J gene comes from matching the DNA to germline here; TCRdb lacks it. This CDR3 has 15 residues. The V gene's germline CDR1 is EGSNGY and CDR2 YDSYNSKV. The V gene end was trimmed by 0 bases and the J gene end by 6 bases; junction bases not matched to a gene: 11. The CDR3 nucleotides read TGTGCCACCTGGGACGGGCATCCCCTTACTTATAAGAAACTCTTT. It specifies CATWDGHPLTYKKLF.

This clone came up a few times. The chain carries TRGV2 and TRGJP2. Since TCRdb gives no J gene, matching the DNA to germline was used here to assign it. Germline CDR1 reads EGSNGY; CDR2 reads YDSYNSKV. Unmatched junction bases numbered 6, after V lost 0 bases and J lost 2 bases. This CDR3 has 16 amino acids. CDR3 in amino acids: CATWDGPLSSDWIKTF. CDR3 DNA sequence: TGTGCCACCTGGGACGGGCCCCTGAGTAGTGATTGGATCAAGACGTTT.

This clone has a handful of counts. The V gene is TRGV5, the J gene TRGJ1 or TRGJ2. The J gene, not given by TCRdb, was assigned here from a germline match of the nucleotide sequence. V was pared by 0 bases and J by 7 bases, with 9 bases of the junction left unmatched. Germline V gene sequence: CDR1 VINAFY, CDR2 YDVSNSKD. The CDR3 contains 14 residues. CDR3 loop: CATWDRPERYKKLF. In DNA, the CDR3 is TGTGCCACCTGGGACAGGCCGGAACGGTATAAGAAACTCTTT.

V and J are TRGV2 and TRGJ1 or TRGJ2. The J gene comes from matching the DNA to germline here; TCRdb lacks it. The CDR3 loop spans 15 amino acids. Per germline, CDR1 EGSNGY and CDR2 YDSYNSKV. V was clipped by 0 bases and J by 0 bases; unmatched bases: 5. The CDR3 bases are TGTGCCACCTGGGACGGGCGGGAGAATTATTATAAGAAACTCTTT. Translated, it gives CATWDGRENYYKKLF.

This clone was counted a few times. The chain recombines TRGV8 with TRGJP2. TCRdb does not report a J gene; here it was assigned by matching the DNA to germline references. The germline V gene has CDR1 VENAVY and CDR2 YDSYNSRV. Trimming took 0 bases from V and 0 from J; bases not matched to a gene: 16. The CDR3 is 20 residues long. CDR3 nucleotide sequence: TGTGCCACCTGGGATAGGCCGGGACTGACTATGTATAGTAGTGATTGGATCAAGACGTTT. Translation: CATWDRPGLTMYSSDWIKTF.

This clone was detected only a few times. A much larger clone lies one base from this, so it may be a read error. This rearrangement joins TRGV9 to TRGJP2. TCRdb offers no J gene call, so here the DNA was matched to germline to obtain one. Germline V gene data show CDR1 as GITISATS and CDR2 as ISYDGTV (reference sequence). The CDR3 covers 13 residues. DNA for the CDR3: TGTGCCTTGTGGGAGGGGGGTGATCGGATCAAGACGTTT. Its translation is CALWEGGDRIKTF.

The J gene is TRGJ1 or TRGJ2, the V gene TRGV9. TCRdb is silent on the J gene; assignment here came from matching the DNA to germline. V dropped 2 bases and J dropped 4; count of bases not matched to a gene: 14. This CDR3 has 16 amino acids. Germline lookup yields CDR1 GITISATS and CDR2 ISYDGTV (reference sequence). The CDR3 sequence is CALWEAWDTGYYKKLF. CDR3 bases: TGTGCCTTGTGGGAGGCGTGGGACACAGGGTATTATAAGAAACTCTTT.

This clone has only a few counts. Other DNA sequences in the sample encode the same CDR3. The V call is TRGV8, the J call TRGJ1 or TRGJ2. The J gene is not listed in TCRdb, so it was assigned here from a DNA match to germline. The CDR3 is 13 amino acids. Germline V CDR1 and CDR2: VENAVY, YDSYNSRV. Trimming at V came to 6 bases and at J to 5 bases, leaving 10 bases not matched to a gene. The CDR3 nucleotides read TGTGCCACCTGGCGTGCCCCGGATTATAAGAAACTCTTT. It specifies CATWRAPDYKKLF.